The clone carrying this T cell receptor beta chain was seen a handful of times. The CDR3 has 15 residues. Unmatched junction bases numbered 14, after V lost 5 bases and J lost 7 bases. Germline CDR1 reads MDHEN; CDR2 reads SYDVKM. The data were taken from a study of chronic HIV infection and antiretroviral therapy. TCRdb reprocessed the 5' RACE reads with MiXCR, giving one entry per CDR3 protein. The table records approximately 47,000 distinct CDR3 sequences, roughly 19% of them present only once. The sample taken for sequencing was peripheral blood. The gene calls are TRBV28 and TRBJ2-7, with 7 positions matching TRBD1. The sequence was obtained from an adult who had HIV and had not received antiretroviral therapy, or was an uninfected healthy control (not recorded which). CDR3 nucleotides: TGTGCCAGCAGTACCGGACAGGCAGGGGTGGGGGAGCAGTACTTC. It is translated as CASSTGQAGVGEQYF.